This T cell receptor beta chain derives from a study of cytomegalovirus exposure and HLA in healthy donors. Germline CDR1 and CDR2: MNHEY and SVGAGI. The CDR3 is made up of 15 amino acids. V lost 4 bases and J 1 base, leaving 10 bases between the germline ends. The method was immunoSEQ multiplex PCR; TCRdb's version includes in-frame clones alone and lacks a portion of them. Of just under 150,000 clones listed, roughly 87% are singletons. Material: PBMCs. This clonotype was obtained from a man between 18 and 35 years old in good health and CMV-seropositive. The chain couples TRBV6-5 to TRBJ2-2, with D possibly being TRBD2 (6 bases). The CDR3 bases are TGTGCCAGCAGTTGGACGGGAGAGAACACCGGGGAGCTGTTTTTT. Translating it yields CASSWTGENTGELFF.